This TCR beta chain stems from a study of post-analysis software for immune sequencing data. Study at large: Disease trajectories encompassed relapsing-remitting, secondary progressive and progressive-relapsing multiple sclerosis.

cDNA libraries for TCR beta contained unique molecular identifiers. Each batch of about 0.9 to 10 million T cells produced 450,000 to 500,000 cDNA molecules. Each CDR3 protein is one row after TCRdb ran MiXCR on the PCR reads. Seen here are 650,000 to 850,000 distinct CDR3 sequences, roughly 50% observed once, and the top ten hold approximately 4.5%. Of note for this clonotype: Its antigen is as yet unknown.

J was trimmed by 15 bases and V by 0 bases; bases with no gene match: 9. The length of the CDR3 is 13 residues. Germline values: CDR1 SGHKS, CDR2 YYEKEE (reference sequence). Notes on the study in general: Four or five TRBV segments, including TRBV5-6, TRBV5-1 and TRBV20-1, were more frequent in patients than controls. Strong co-clustering by F measure was seen for same-batch samples. Significantly lower normalized Chao1 diversity was seen in multiple sclerosis patients than in controls.

The TCR comes from a girl aged 10 to 17 with multiple sclerosis. The chain combines TRBV5-5 with TRBJ1-5, with 7 bases identical to TRBD1. Material for sequencing was blood. The CDR3 protein is CASSLGPRDSPHF. DNA for the CDR3: TGTGCCAGCAGCTTGGGGCCCCGGGACAGTCCGCATTTT.